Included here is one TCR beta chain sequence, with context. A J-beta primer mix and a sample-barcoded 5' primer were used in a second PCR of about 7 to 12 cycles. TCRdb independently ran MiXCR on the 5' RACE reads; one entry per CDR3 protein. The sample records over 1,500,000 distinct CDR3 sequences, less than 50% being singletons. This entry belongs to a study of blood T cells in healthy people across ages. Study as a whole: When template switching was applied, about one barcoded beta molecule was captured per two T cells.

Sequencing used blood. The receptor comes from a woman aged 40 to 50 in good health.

The CDR3: CASSSSLSRDNEQYF. The CDR3, as DNA: TGTGCCAGCAGCTCCTCCCTTTCAAGGGACAATGAGCAGTACTTC. This chain connects TRBV11-2 to TRBJ2-1; possible D gene TRBD1, 6 bases. The DNA end is more similar to TRBJ2-7, so the J call may be wrong. Germline V gene sequence: CDR1 SGHAT, CDR2 FQNNGV. The CDR3 contains 15 residues.